These 23 T cell receptor beta chains came from one sample sequenced in a study of cytomegalovirus exposure and HLA in healthy donors. Profiling relied on immunoSEQ multiplex PCR, and the TCRdb table lists in-frame clones only, not all of them. The sample has a few hundred thousand clones; just over 85% are singletons. Specimen: PBMCs. All receptors come from a woman between 18 and 29 years old in good health and CMV-seronegative.

The chain couples TRBV6-1 to TRBJ2-1; no definite D call. The germline CDR1 and CDR2 sequences are MNHNS and SASEGT. The CDR3 is made up of 12 amino acids. V shed 7 bases and J shed 3 bases, with 7 bases lying between them. As DNA, the CDR3 is TGTGCCAGCATCCCAGACTACAATGAGCAGTTCTTC. Translating it yields CASIPDYNEQFF.

The rearrangement joins TRBV4-1 to TRBJ1-5, with D maybe TRBD1 (6 bases). In germline, CDR1 is MGHRA, CDR2 YSYEKL. With 1 base removed from V and 5 bases from J, the gap between germline ends came to 9 bases. This CDR3 is 14 amino acids long. CDR3: CASSQAGGDQPQHF. Here the CDR3 DNA reads TGCGCCAGCAGCCAAGCGGGGGGCGATCAGCCCCAGCATTTT.

The chain uses TRBV27 and TRBJ2-6; D is unresolved. The CDR3 sequence is 15 residues long. V was cut by 2 bases and J by 0 bases, with 5 bases left in between. Germline V gives CDR1 MNHEY, CDR2 SMNVEV (reference sequence). CDR3 sequence reads: CASSLGSSGANVLTF. The DNA of the CDR3 is TGTGCCAGCAGTTTAGGCAGCTCTGGGGCCAACGTCCTGACTTTC.

The J gene is TRBJ2-3, the V gene TRBV2; D is perhaps TRBD2 (6 bases). CDR1 and CDR2 (germline): SNHLY, FYNNEI. Trimming pared 2 bases from V and 0 bases from J, leaving 9 bases between. This CDR3 contains 15 residues. CDR3 bases: TGTGCCAGCAGTGAATTGCGGGGTAGCACAGATACGCAGTATTTT. Translated, it gives CASSELRGSTDTQYF.

The V and J genes are TRBV7-9 and TRBJ1-5; D unresolved. With 0 bases removed from V and 6 bases from J, the gap between germline ends came to 6 bases. This CDR3 spans 13 amino acids. The V gene's germline CDR1 is SEHNR and CDR2 FQNEAQ (reference sequence). CDR3 amino acids: CASSLAGGQPQHF. CDR3 nucleotides: TGTGCCAGCAGCTTAGCGGGAGGTCAGCCCCAGCATTTT.

The chain couples TRBV11-2 to TRBJ2-5, with D hard to call. The CDR3 extends over 11 amino acids. CDR1 is SGHAT, CDR2 FQNNGV, per germline. Trimming took 6 bases from V and 9 from J, leaving 11 bases between them. In DNA, the CDR3 is TGTGCCAGCAGTTCCGAGCAGGCCCAGTACTTC. Encoded protein: CASSSEQAQYF.

The genes are TRBV6-1 and TRBJ1-3; maybe TRBD1 (6 bases). Trimming removed 0 bases from V and 2 bases from J, with 11 bases in between. CDR1 MNHNS and CDR2 SASEGT come from the germline V gene. The CDR3 sequence is 16 residues long. CDR3 in DNA: TGTGCCAGCAGTGAAGCGTCTGGGGGCACTGGAAACACCATATATTTT. It is translated as CASSEASGGTGNTIYF.

J is TRBJ2-7 and V is TRBV14; TRBD1 is a possible D gene (5 bases). The CDR3 sequence is 14 residues long. V shed 2 bases and J shed 6 bases, with 14 bases lying between them. Germline V gene sequence: CDR1 SGHDN, CDR2 FVKESK. The CDR3 spells CASSQQPGSGEQYF. DNA for the CDR3: TGTGCCAGCAGCCAACAACCAGGGTCGGGCGAGCAGTACTTC. The whole variable domain, filled in from reference TRBV14 and TRBJ2-7, reads EAGVTQFPSHSVIEKGQTVTLRCDPISGHDNLYWYRRVMGKEIKFLLHFVKESKQDESGMPNNRFLAERTGGTYSTLKVQPAELEDSGVYFCASSQQPGSGEQYFGPGTRLTVT.

The chain combines TRBV5-6 with TRBJ2-6, with D perhaps matching TRBD1 (5 bases). The V gene's germline CDR1 is SGHDT and CDR2 YYEEEE. V lost 5 bases to trimming and J lost 0 bases, with 9 bases between them. This CDR3 spans 15 amino acids. The CDR3 sequence is CASSQGISGANVLTF. Here the CDR3 DNA reads TGTGCCAGCAGTCAGGGCATCTCTGGGGCCAACGTCCTGACTTTC.

The J gene is TRBJ1-3, the V gene TRBV28, with a weak D call TRBD1 (6 bases). The CDR3 length is 16 residues. V lost 5 bases and J lost 5, with 19 bases in between. CDR1 and CDR2 from the germline V gene are MDHEN and SYDVKM. The CDR3 region has the DNA TGTGCCAGCAGTCCCGAAGGATGGGGGCAAAGAAACACCATATATTTT. Translated, it gives CASSPEGWGQRNTIYF.

This rearrangement joins TRBV30 to TRBJ2-7; D is unclear. V lost 5 bases to trimming and J lost 0 bases, with 5 bases between them. The CDR3 contains 11 residues. Germline values: CDR1 GTSNPN, CDR2 SVGIG (reference sequence). CDR3 residues: CAWLNSYEQYF. CDR3 coding DNA: TGTGCCTGGCTAAACTCCTACGAGCAGTACTTC.

The CDR3 region is CASNEARPHEQYF. DNA of the CDR3: TGTGCCAGCAATGAGGCCCGTCCCCACGAGCAGTACTTC. The J gene is TRBJ2-7, the V gene TRBV6-5; D is unresolved. The CDR3 is 13 amino acids. Germline V CDR1 and CDR2: MNHEY, SVGAGI. V was cut by 7 bases and J by 5 bases, with 15 bases left in between.

The gene calls are TRBV5-1 and TRBJ1-4; D gene ambiguous. The germline V gene has CDR1 SGHRS and CDR2 YFSETQ. V shed 5 bases and J shed 7 bases, with 18 bases lying between them. CDR3 length: 15 amino acids. The CDR3 nucleotides read TGCGCCAGCAGGCCGAGGTTGGAGGGAGGTGAAAAACTGTTTTTT. Translating it yields CASRPRLEGGEKLFF.

This clone was seen repeatedly, ten times or more. V usage is TRBV15 and J usage is TRBJ1-2, with 8 bases lining up with TRBD1. The CDR3 spans 15 residues. The V gene end was trimmed by 1 base and the J gene end by 8 bases; junction bases not matched to a gene: 9. CDR1 and CDR2 (germline): LNHNV, YYDKDF (reference sequence). The DNA of the CDR3 is TGTGCCACCAGCAGAGTATCAGGGGGCGCGTGGGGCTACACCTTC. Protein sequence: CATSRVSGGAWGYTF.

This sequence joins TRBV7-9 and TRBJ2-1; a weak D match, TRBD2 (6 bases). The CDR3 extends over 16 amino acids. V gave up 4 bases and J gave up 4 bases, with 17 bases separating them. The germline CDR1 and CDR2 sequences are SEHNR and FQNEAQ (reference sequence). The CDR3 nucleotides read TGTGCCAGCAGCTCCAATACGGGGGAAATTTACAATGAGCAGTTCTTC. Translated: CASSSNTGEIYNEQFF.

The chain combines TRBV7-6 with TRBJ1-5; no clear D gene. Germline CDR1 SGHVS, CDR2 FNYEAQ. Trimming left V 2 bases short and J 2 bases short, with 7 bases between. This CDR3 contains 14 residues. CDR3 sequence reads: CASSLNPGNQPQHF. Here the CDR3 DNA reads TGTGCCAGCAGCTTAAATCCAGGCAATCAGCCCCAGCATTTT.

The chain links TRBV2 to TRBJ2-7, with 9 bases aligning to TRBD1. CDR3 size: 14 residues. The J segment lost 0 bases and the V segment lost 9 bases, leaving 6 bases of the junction unmatched. The germline gives CDR1 SNHLY, CDR2 FYNNEI. The CDR3 here is CASRRDRASYEQYF. The CDR3 nucleotides read TGTGCCAGTAGGAGGGACAGGGCCTCCTACGAGCAGTACTTC.

This clone was seen only a few times. The V gene is TRBV5-1, the J gene TRBJ1-6; no reliable D call. From germline, CDR1 is SGHRS and CDR2 YFSETQ. The CDR3 is 14 amino acids. V lost 0 bases and J lost 10, with 11 bases in between. CDR3 region: CASSLAIGSSPLHF. For the CDR3, the DNA is TGCGCCAGCAGCTTGGCCATAGGGAGCTCACCCCTCCACTTT. The full variable domain, completed using reference TRBV5-1 and TRBJ1-6, is KAGVTQTPRYLIKTRGQQVTLSCSPISGHRSVSWYQQTPGQGLQFLFEYFSETQRNKGNFPGRFSGRQFSNSRSEMNVSTLELGDSALYLCASSLAIGSSPLHFGNGTRLTVT.

The rearrangement uses TRBV9 and TRBJ2-1; 11 bases line up with TRBD2. Germline-derived CDR1 and CDR2 are SGDLS and YYNGEE. With V trimmed by 3 bases and J by 6 bases, 5 bases remained unmatched. The CDR3 has 15 amino acids. The CDR3 coding sequence is TGTGCCAGCAGCGGTAGCGGGGGGGATATCAATGAGCAGTTCTTC. Translating gives CASSGSGGDINEQFF.

The V call is TRBV4-1, the J call TRBJ2-1, with D maybe TRBD1 (6 bases). CDR3 length: 17 amino acids. Germline CDR1 is MGHRA and CDR2 is YSYEKL. V lost 1 base, J lost 8 bases, and 21 bases lay in between. CDR3: CASSQGSPGKGVYEQFF. CDR3 in DNA: TGCGCCAGCAGCCAAGGGTCTCCGGGCAAGGGGGTCTATGAGCAGTTCTTC.

Notes on this clone: The same CDR3 also results from other DNA sequences found in this sample. This chain joins TRBV27 and TRBJ2-7; possibly TRBD2 for D (5 bases). Trimming took 2 bases from V and 2 from J, leaving 7 bases between them. This CDR3 has 13 amino acids. Germline lookup yields CDR1 MNHEY and CDR2 SMNVEV (reference sequence). The DNA for the CDR3 is TGTGCCAGCAGTTTAACGGGAACCTACGAGCAGTACTTC. This encodes CASSLTGTYEQYF.

The rearrangement links TRBV5-1 to TRBJ2-7; D possibly corresponds to TRBD2 (5 bases). The germline V gene has CDR1 SGHRS and CDR2 YFSETQ. The CDR3 extends over 15 amino acids. Trimming shortened V by 6 bases and J by 6 bases, and 22 bases separated the two germline ends. The CDR3 nucleotides read TGCGCCAGCACCCCCTCGGGGATAGAATCTTCCGAGCAGTACTTC. Translation gives CASTPSGIESSEQYF.

This rearrangement joins TRBV2 to TRBJ1-1; D remains unclear. This CDR3 spans 14 amino acids. V lost 1 base to trimming and J lost 6 bases, with 12 bases between them. The germline V gene has CDR1 SNHLY and CDR2 FYNNEI. CDR3 amino acids: CASSEGSPRAEAFF. DNA of the CDR3: TGTGCCAGCAGTGAAGGGTCCCCGAGGGCTGAAGCTTTCTTT.